This TCR beta chain was retrieved from a study of T-cell reconstitution after alpha-beta-depleted transplantation in children. The authors prepared the TCRbeta library with unique molecular identifiers. TCRdb fed the PCR reads into MiXCR, producing one record per CDR3 protein. The sample yields approximately 210,000 distinct CDR3 sequences, roughly 15% seen once. Study results and limitations: Recipient T cells and thymic progenitors that survived gave rise to the high TCRbeta diversity observed at day 60 in some patients. Where alpha-beta T cells came from about two months after transplant was reportedly several hundred expanded graft clones.

The CDR3 totals 16 residues. The V and J ends lost 6 bases and 5 bases respectively, with 20 bases between them. This clonotype was counted between two and nine times. Its matching antigen is unknown. Sample: PBMCs, mostly from graft donor cells, taken 360 days after TCRalphabeta/CD19-depleted stem cell transplant. J is TRBJ2-1 and V is TRBV12-3 or TRBV12-4; D is unclear. This TCR came from a male patient between 2 and 15 years old who had a stem cell transplant for acute lymphoblastic leukemia, so the T cells may come from the graft donor. The CDR3: CASRKVLIFPDNEQFF. Here the CDR3 DNA reads TGTGCCAGCAGGAAAGTCCTAATATTTCCGGACAATGAGCAGTTCTTC.